This T cell receptor (beta chain) originates from a study of blood T cell repertoires in COVID-19 (dated by TCRdb to 2018 to 2020). Describing the broader study: Collaborator samples came from the United States, Italy and Spain and covered acute and convalescent phases of COVID-19. A freely available public database, intended as a resource for researchers studying the immune response to SARS-CoV-2, is where the repertoires were released. Samples came from the ongoing ImmuneRACE study (first 160 participants) plus 1,254 subjects from 6 global collaborators. The sample metadata nearly always contained a de-identified subject ID, COVID-19 status, age in years and sex. The dataset comprised deeply sampled blood TCRbeta repertoires from subjects exposed to, actively infected with, or recovered from COVID-19. The prospective study material was composed of cDNA or gDNA derived from T cells, B-cell-depleted T cells, or PBMCs. Where HLA class I and class II types were available, the types were taken from metadata supplied by the sample provider, not from assay-based typing. Paper-wide results and their limitations: How much clinical and demographic metadata was included differed by source and by participant, and the metadata was provided uncurated.

Whole blood was collected in K2EDTA tubes by collaborating institutions according to the institutions' own protocols. Collaborator samples were shipped for TCRbeta analysis as frozen whole blood, isolated PBMCs, or DNA extracted from either sample type. A word on this clone: Its antigen is unknown. No quality values exist for individual bases; no much larger clone is one base distant.

TCRbeta CDR3 regions were amplified from genomic DNA using the immunoSEQ Assay, a bias-controlled multiplex PCR. Turning to the authors' computational methods: The number of nucleated cells in each sample was estimated from the amplification of reference gene primers within the assay. Sequence reads were collapsed and filtered to measure the absolute abundance of every unique TCRbeta CDR3 rearrangement. For each sample, productive Simpson clonality was calculated as the square root of Simpson's diversity index across productive rearrangements. This immuneACCESS table, as held by TCRdb, lists in-frame sequences with V and J called but not all clones. Of the missing ones, under half trace to an unresolved V gene in checked studies; the others have no known cause. V and J calls plus clone size are reproduced from that table; the DNA served to infer D and trimming. Here the sample has fewer than 70,000 clones; over 70% occur a single time. Clones ranked in the top ten supply about 2.1% of the sample.

The V and J ends are trimmed by 0 bases and 5 bases, leaving 10 bases between them. Reading from cysteine to phenylalanine, the CDR3 counts 14 amino acids. Only the CDR3 part of the read is kept: 42 bases, read in frame from the first base. The germline V gene specifies MGHRA as CDR1 and YSYEKL as CDR2. Sequencing was performed on peripheral blood. The rearranged chain carries TRBV4-1 and TRBJ1-1, with the D gene not clear enough to name. The source is a human donor in a cohort sampled during active COVID-19. The CDR3 has the sequence CASSQESVRTEAFF. The DNA sequence is as follows: TGCGCCAGCAGCCAAGAATCGGTTCGGACTGAAGCTTTCTTT.